These 17 T cell receptor beta chains came from one sample sequenced in a study of cytomegalovirus exposure and HLA in healthy donors. The primer mix had 60 Vbeta and 13 Jbeta primers. The method was immunoSEQ multiplex PCR; TCRdb's version includes in-frame clones alone and lacks a portion of them. Among about 140,000 clones listed, 70% to 80% were seen once. Sequenced sample: PBMCs. The receptor set was obtained from a woman aged 40-49 years in good health and CMV-seropositive.

This chain uses TRBV7-9 with TRBJ2-5; maybe TRBD1 (6 bases). CDR1 is SEHNR and CDR2 is FQNEAQ in the germline V gene (reference sequence). Trimming took 3 bases from V and 3 from J, leaving 8 bases between them. This CDR3 is 13 amino acids long. In DNA form, the CDR3 reads TGTGCCAGCAGCTTTCGGGACAAAGAGACCCAGTACTTC. It yields the protein CASSFRDKETQYF.

The rearrangement joins TRBV5-1 to TRBJ2-3; 7 bases map to TRBD2. CDR3 length: 16 residues. The V gene's germline CDR1 is SGHRS and CDR2 YFSETQ. J was trimmed by 4 bases and V by 4 bases; bases with no gene match: 12. CDR3 sequence (DNA): TGCGCCAGCAGCCGGACCCGGGGGAGGGCCCCAGATACGCAGTATTTT. Protein sequence: CASSRTRGRAPDTQYF.

CDR3 sequence reads: CASSAGLAGGSDTQYF. DNA of the CDR3: TGTGCCAGCAGCGCAGGACTAGCGGGTGGTTCGGATACGCAGTATTTT. The rearrangement uses TRBV7-2 and TRBJ2-3; TRBD2 matches at 11 bases. Trimming removed 5 bases from V and 6 bases from J; junction bases left unmatched: 10. The CDR3 runs 16 residues. Germline V gives CDR1 SGHTA, CDR2 FQGNSA.

The chain links TRBV6-5 to TRBJ1-2; possible D gene TRBD1, 5 bases. The V gene's germline CDR1 is MNHEY and CDR2 SVGAGI. The CDR3 has 14 amino acids. Trimming left V 5 bases short and J 0 bases short, with 10 bases between. The CDR3, as DNA: TGTGCCAGCAGTCGACAGCACACTAACTATGGCTACACCTTC. Protein sequence: CASSRQHTNYGYTF.

The chain employs TRBV11-3 and TRBJ2-7; 12 nucleotides match TRBD2. CDR3 length: 14 residues. Germline trimming cut 5 bases from V and 4 bases from J; bases unmatched to any gene: 3. Germline CDR1 and CDR2: SGHNT and YENEEA. The CDR3 region has the DNA TGTGCCAGCAGCACTAGCGGGAGGATTTACGAGCAGTACTTC. Amino acids: CASSTSGRIYEQYF.

V gene TRBV18 combines with J gene TRBJ1-1; maybe TRBD1 (5 bases). Germline assignment: CDR1 KGHSH and CDR2 LQKENI. Trimming removed 3 bases from V and 1 base from J, with 9 bases in between. This CDR3 is built from 14 residues. The CDR3 is CASSPLGRNTEAFF. In nucleotides, the CDR3 is TGTGCCAGCTCACCTTTGGGGCGGAACACTGAAGCTTTCTTT.

The chain combines TRBV2 with TRBJ1-5, with 8 bases aligning to TRBD1. Germline V CDR1 and CDR2: SNHLY, FYNNEI. The J segment lost 7 bases and the V segment lost 7 bases, leaving 12 bases of the junction unmatched. The CDR3 is made up of 15 amino acids. CDR3 in DNA: TGTGCCAGCAAGGAGGGACAGGTTGGGAGGCAGCCCCAGCATTTT. Its protein product is CASKEGQVGRQPQHF.

This chain joins TRBV6-4 and TRBJ2-5; tentative D call: TRBD1 (6 bases). V was cut by 2 bases and J by 2 bases, with 6 bases left in between. This CDR3 has 13 amino acids. The germline V gene has CDR1 MRHNA and CDR2 SNTAGT. CDR3 in DNA: TGTGCCAGCAGTGACAGGGGGCAAGAGACCCAGTACTTC. This encodes CASSDRGQETQYF.

The gene calls are TRBV19 and TRBJ1-5; 7 positions agree with TRBD1. V gave up 5 bases and J gave up 3 bases; unmatched junction bases: 10. From germline, CDR1 is LNHDA and CDR2 SQIVND (reference sequence). The CDR3 has 16 amino acids. In DNA form, the CDR3 reads TGTGCCAGTAGTTTCGTCCCGGGACAGCTCAATCAGCCCCAGCATTTT. Translating it yields CASSFVPGQLNQPQHF.

The rearrangement links TRBV30 to TRBJ1-1; TRBD1 matches 10 bases. Per germline, CDR1 GTSNPN and CDR2 SVGIG (reference sequence). This CDR3 is 16 amino acids long. V lost 3 bases and J lost 3; bases outside the gene matches: 10. CDR3 loop: CAWSPRWGTGDTEAFF. The DNA for the CDR3 is TGTGCCTGGAGCCCAAGGTGGGGGACAGGGGACACTGAAGCTTTCTTT.

Note on this clone: The same CDR3 also results from other DNA sequences found in this sample. The genes are TRBV5-1 and TRBJ2-3; 9 nucleotides match TRBD1. The length of the CDR3 is 15 residues. Trimming at V came to 0 bases and at J to 3 bases, leaving 2 bases not matched to a gene. Looked up from germline, CDR1 is SGHRS and CDR2 is YFSETQ. CDR3: CASSLGGTGTDTQYF. The CDR3 nucleotides are TGCGCCAGCAGCTTGGGTGGGACAGGGACAGATACGCAGTATTTT.

The chain uses TRBV18 and TRBJ2-1, with 7 bases identical to TRBD1. Looked up from germline, CDR1 is KGHSH and CDR2 is LQKENI. This CDR3 spans 14 amino acids. V was clipped by 5 bases and J by 9 bases; unmatched bases: 10. The CDR3 protein is CASSSISGGLEQFF. The CDR3 bases are TGTGCCAGCTCATCAATCTCAGGGGGTCTTGAGCAGTTCTTC.

The gene calls are TRBV4-2 and TRBJ2-3, with TRBD2 matching 7 bases. This CDR3 contains 16 residues. The V and J ends lost 4 bases and 1 base, in that order; junction bases with no gene match: 8. Germline V CDR1 and CDR2: LGHNA, YNFKEQ. The CDR3 loop is CASSRQSAGGTDTQYF. The CDR3, as DNA: TGTGCCAGCAGCCGTCAGTCGGCGGGAGGCACAGATACGCAGTATTTT.

Concerning this clone itself: Other DNA sequences from this sample encode an identical CDR3 as well. The genes are TRBV11-2 and TRBJ2-1; 8 bases match TRBD2. V lost 3 bases to trimming and J lost 6 bases; unmatched junction nucleotides: 1. This CDR3 comprises 13 residues. Germline-derived CDR1 and CDR2 are SGHAT and FQNNGV. Here the CDR3 DNA reads TGTGCCAGCAGCTTGGGACTAGTCAATGAGCAGTTCTTC. This gives the protein CASSLGLVNEQFF.

This chain joins TRBV9 and TRBJ1-4; D is uncertain. This CDR3 region has 15 residues. Trimming pared 0 bases from V and 8 bases from J, leaving 14 bases between. CDR1 is SGDLS, CDR2 YYNGEE, per germline. The CDR3 reads CASSVGGSGREKLFF. CDR3 DNA: TGTGCCAGCAGCGTAGGTGGCTCTGGTCGAGAAAAACTGTTTTTT.

V gene TRBV4-2 combines with J gene TRBJ1-2; tentatively, D is TRBD1 (5 bases). V was clipped by 6 bases and J by 4 bases, with 18 bases between them. CDR1 and CDR2 (germline): LGHNA, YNFKEQ. The CDR3 loop spans 15 amino acids. The CDR3: CASSSRQSATYGYTF. CDR3 nucleotide sequence: TGTGCCAGCAGTAGCCGACAGAGCGCGACCTATGGCTACACCTTC.

The rearrangement links TRBV6-5 to TRBJ1-4; TRBD1 is a possible D gene (6 bases). V was pared by 4 bases and J by 3 bases, with 15 bases between. This CDR3 spans 16 amino acids. From germline, CDR1 is MNHEY and CDR2 SVGAGI. The CDR3 sequence: CASSWGRGTSNEKLFF. DNA of the CDR3: TGTGCCAGCAGTTGGGGCAGGGGAACGTCTAATGAAAAACTGTTTTTT.